Only one count was recorded for the clone carrying this T cell receptor beta chain. Its antigen is unknown. These data originate in a study of cytomegalovirus exposure and HLA in healthy donors. Study details: Caucasian-associated ancestry cluster membership applied to approximately 81% of around 400 genotyped donors.

Vbeta (60) and Jbeta (13) primers were used in the PCR. Data came from immunoSEQ multiplex PCR; TCRdb stores just in-frame clones and leaves some out. The sample lists about 110,000 clones; about 74% were seen once. The CDR3 contains 14 residues. Germline values: CDR1 SGHNT, CDR2 YYREEE (reference sequence). Trimming took 4 bases from V and 10 from J; bases not matched to a gene: 10. Whole-study findings and limits: The authors assumed roughly uniform sequencing depth across donors for presence/absence analyses.

This sequence joins TRBV5-4 and TRBJ2-2; TRBD2 aligns across 7 bases. Sequencing was carried out using PBMCs. The receptor was derived from a man younger than 45 in good health and CMV-seropositive. CDR3 amino acids: CASSPDWGGVELFF. CDR3 DNA: TGTGCCAGCAGCCCGGATTGGGGGGGTGTGGAGCTGTTTTTT.